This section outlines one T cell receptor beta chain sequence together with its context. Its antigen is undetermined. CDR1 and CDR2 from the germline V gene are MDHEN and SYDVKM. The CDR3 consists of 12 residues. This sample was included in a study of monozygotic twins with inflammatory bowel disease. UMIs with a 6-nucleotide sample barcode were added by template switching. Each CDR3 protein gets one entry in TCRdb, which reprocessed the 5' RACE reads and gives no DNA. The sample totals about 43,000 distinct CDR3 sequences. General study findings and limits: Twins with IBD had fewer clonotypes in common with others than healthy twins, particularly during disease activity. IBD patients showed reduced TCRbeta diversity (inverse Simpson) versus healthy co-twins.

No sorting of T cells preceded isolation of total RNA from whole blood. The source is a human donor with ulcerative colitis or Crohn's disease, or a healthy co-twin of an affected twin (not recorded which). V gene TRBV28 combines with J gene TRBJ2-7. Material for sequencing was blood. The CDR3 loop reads CASSLSHYEQYF.